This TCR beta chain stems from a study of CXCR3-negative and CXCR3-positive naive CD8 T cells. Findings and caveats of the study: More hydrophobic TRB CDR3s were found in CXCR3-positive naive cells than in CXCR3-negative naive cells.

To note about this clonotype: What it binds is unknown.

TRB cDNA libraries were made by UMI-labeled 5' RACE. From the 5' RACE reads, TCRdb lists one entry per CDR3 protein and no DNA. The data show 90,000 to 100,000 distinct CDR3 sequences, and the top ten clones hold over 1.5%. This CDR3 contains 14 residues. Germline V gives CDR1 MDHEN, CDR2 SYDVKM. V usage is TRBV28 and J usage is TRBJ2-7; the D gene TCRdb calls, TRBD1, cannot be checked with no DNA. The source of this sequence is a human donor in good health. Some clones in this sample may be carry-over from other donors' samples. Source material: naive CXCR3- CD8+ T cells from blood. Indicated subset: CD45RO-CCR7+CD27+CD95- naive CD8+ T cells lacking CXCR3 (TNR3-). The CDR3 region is CASSLSGQGYEQYF.